The 14 T cell receptor beta chains below all came from one sample that was sequenced in a study of naive and memory T cell subsets. An equimolar mix of two oligonucleotides served as the beta constant-region primer for TRBC1 and TRBC2. Each CDR3 protein gets one entry after TCRdb re-called the UMI-ligation and nested PCR reads with MiXCR. The data contain tens of thousands of distinct CDR3 sequences, roughly 14% of them singletons. Material: central memory CD4+ T cells from blood. Receptor source: a human donor in good health.

This clonotype was detected a few times. V usage is TRBV20-1 and J usage is TRBJ1-2, with D hard to call. The V gene's germline CDR1 is DFQATT and CDR2 SNEGSKA (reference sequence). The V and J ends lost 0 bases and 3 bases respectively, with 14 bases between them. The CDR3 has 15 residues. The CDR3 DNA follows: TGCAGTGCTAGAGACGGAGGTTCGGCAGACTATGGCTACACCTTC. Its translation is CSARDGGSADYGYTF.

Ten or more counts support this clonotype. The rearrangement uses TRBV5-1 and TRBJ2-3; D uncertain. The CDR3 spans 13 residues. Trimming stripped 2 bases from V and 2 bases from J, with 6 bases between. Germline V CDR1 and CDR2: SGHRS, YFSETQ. As DNA, the CDR3 is TGCGCCAGCAGCTTCCCGCTCACAGATACGCAGTATTTT. The encoded protein is CASSFPLTDTQYF.

CDR3 protein: CASSPRLAWAHYNEQFF. The CDR3 coding sequence is TGTGCCAGCAGCCCGCGCCTAGCGTGGGCCCATTACAATGAGCAGTTCTTC. The chain couples TRBV7-6 to TRBJ2-1; D might be TRBD2 (6 bases). The CDR3 is 17 amino acids. V was clipped by 5 bases and J by 4 bases, with 21 bases between them. Germline V CDR1 and CDR2: SGHVS, FNYEAQ.

In its sample, this clonotype was seen a few times. V gene TRBV28 combines with J gene TRBJ1-5, with 8 bases fitting TRBD1. The CDR3 loop spans 15 amino acids. V lost 5 bases to trimming and J lost 3 bases; unmatched junction nucleotides: 6. Germline CDR1 reads MDHEN; CDR2 reads SYDVKM. Here the CDR3 reads CASSEGGQVNQPQHF. In DNA, the CDR3 is TGTGCCAGCAGTGAAGGGGGACAGGTCAATCAGCCCCAGCATTTT. Drawing the rest from reference TRBV28 and TRBJ1-5, the complete variable domain is DVKVTQSSRYLVKRTGEKVFLECVQDMDHENMFWYRQDPGLGLRLIYFSYDVKMKEKGDIPEGYSVSREKKERFSLILESASTNQTSMYLCASSEGGQVNQPQHFGDGTRLSIL.

This clonotype was recorded at least ten times. CDR3 residues: CASSFLPGEETQYF. DNA for the CDR3: TGTGCCAGCAGCTTTTTACCGGGGGAGGAGACCCAGTACTTC. The rearrangement uses TRBV3-1 and TRBJ2-5, with D possibly matching TRBD2 (6 bases). Per germline, CDR1 LGHDT and CDR2 YNNKEL (reference sequence). This CDR3 contains 14 residues. Trimming left V 5 bases short and J 5 bases short, with 15 bases between.

This clonotype is a singleton in its sample. Being one base from a much bigger clone, this may be a read error. V and J are TRBV9 and TRBJ2-7, with D perhaps matching TRBD2 (5 bases). The germline gives CDR1 SGDLS, CDR2 YYNGEE. The CDR3 extends over 15 amino acids. Trimming stripped 1 base from V and 4 bases from J, with 15 bases between. In DNA, the CDR3 is TGTGCCAGCAGCGTAAACCCGAGCGGATGTTACGAGCAGTACTTC. It is translated as CASSVNPSGCYEQYF.

This clonotype was counted ten times or more. The rearrangement joins TRBV18 to TRBJ1-1; no definite D call. The CDR3 totals 16 residues. Germline values: CDR1 KGHSH, CDR2 LQKENI. V shed 2 bases and J shed 1 base, with 14 bases lying between them. CDR3 amino acids: CASSPGIAEGNTEAFF. The CDR3 DNA follows: TGTGCCAGCTCACCAGGTATAGCTGAGGGGAACACTGAAGCTTTCTTT.

This clonotype was detected ten times or more. The J gene is TRBJ2-1, the V gene TRBV30; D unresolved. CDR1 is GTSNPN and CDR2 is SVGIG in the germline V gene (reference sequence). Trimming shortened V by 8 bases and J by 4 bases, and 12 bases separated the two germline ends. The CDR3 loop spans 12 amino acids. CDR3 DNA: TGTGCCGTAGTCACCGGTTACAATGAGCAGTTCTTC. It translates to CAVVTGYNEQFF.

This clonotype was observed many times. This chain connects TRBV7-2 to TRBJ2-3; D is undetermined. V dropped 2 bases and J dropped 2 bases, with 5 bases sitting between them. CDR3 length: 13 residues. Germline V lookup: CDR1 SGHTA, CDR2 FQGNSA. The CDR3 DNA follows: TGTGCCAGCAGCTTAACACACACAGATACGCAGTATTTT. It yields the protein CASSLTHTDTQYF.

In its sample, this clonotype ranks as medium-sized (0.01 to 0.1%). CDR3 sequence (DNA): TGTGCCAGCAGCTTAAGGCGGGAGGGGTACAATGAGCAGTTCTTC. This codes for CASSLRREGYNEQFF. The rearrangement links TRBV7-2 to TRBJ2-1; 9 bases align to TRBD2. Germline V gene lookup returns CDR1 SGHTA and CDR2 FQGNSA. This CDR3 has 15 residues. J lost 4 bases, V lost 2 bases, and 3 bases had no gene match.

The genes are TRBV11-2 and TRBJ1-5, with 9 bases matching TRBD1. CDR1 SGHAT and CDR2 FQNNGV come from the germline V gene. Trimming removed 5 bases from V and 7 bases from J; junction bases left unmatched: 9. CDR3 length equals 15 residues. The CDR3 region is CASSIGTGNFQPQHF. CDR3 nucleotide sequence: TGTGCCAGCAGCATAGGGACAGGGAATTTCCAGCCCCAGCATTTT.

The chain has TRBV2 and TRBJ2-6; tentatively, D is TRBD1 (6 bases). Trimming left V 5 bases short and J 0 bases short, with 17 bases between. The V gene's germline CDR1 is SNHLY and CDR2 FYNNEI. The CDR3 extends over 18 amino acids. DNA of the CDR3: TGTGCCAGCAGTCGCCCCGGGACATTGACCTCTGGGGCCAACGTCCTGACTTTC. Translation gives CASSRPGTLTSGANVLTF. Complete variable domain (other parts from reference TRBV2 and TRBJ2-6): EPEVTQTPSHQVTQMGQEVILRCVPISNHLYFYWYRQILGQKVEFLVSFYNNEISEKSEIFDDQFSVERPDGSNFTLKIRSTKLEDSAMYFCASSRPGTLTSGANVLTFGAGSRLTVL.

This chain joins TRBV11-3 and TRBJ2-3; no definite D call. V was trimmed by 4 bases and J by 5 bases, leaving 7 bases between them. CDR1 is SGHNT and CDR2 is YENEEA in the germline V gene. CDR3 size: 12 residues. CDR3 in DNA: TGTGCCAGCAGCTGGCACGGAGATACGCAGTATTTT. Protein: CASSWHGDTQYF.

This clonotype came up a few times. The genes are TRBV7-2 and TRBJ1-6, with D perhaps matching TRBD1 (6 bases). From germline, CDR1 is SGHTA and CDR2 FQGNSA. Trimming cost V 3 bases and J 0 bases, with 15 bases left between them. The CDR3 runs 18 residues. CDR3 nucleotides: TGTGCCAGCAGCTTTGACGGACAGCGTGGCTCCTATAATTCACCCCTCCACTTT. It codes for CASSFDGQRGSYNSPLHF.